The TCR beta chain described here comes from a study of CD8 T cells in Susac syndrome. This CDR3 comprises 15 residues. The germline V gene has CDR1 SGHAT and CDR2 FQNNGV. V was pared by 4 bases and J by 0 bases, with 12 bases between. Reverse transcription of roughly 0.5 to 1 ug RNA was performed with random hexamers. Each CDR3 protein gets one entry after TCRdb re-called the immunoSEQ multiplex PCR reads with MiXCR. The table shows under 550,000 distinct CDR3 sequences, with around 85% occurring only once. The chain uses TRBV11-2 and TRBJ1-1, with D maybe TRBD1 (5 bases). Input material: CD8+ T cells from PBMCs. This clonotype originated in a human donor with multiple sclerosis. The CDR3 nucleotides are TGTGCCAGCAGCTGGGGACCGAGTATGAACACTGAAGCTTTCTTT. As protein: CASSWGPSMNTEAFF. The variable domain in full, completed from reference TRBV11-2 and TRBJ1-1, reads EAGVAQSPRYKIIEKRQSVAFWCNPISGHATLYWYQQILGQGPKLLIQFQNNGVVDDSQLPKDRFSAERLKGVDSTLKIQPAKLEDSAVYLCASSWGPSMNTEAFFGQGTRLTVV.